Below, 18 T cell receptor beta chains from the same sample are listed, as sequenced in a study of read filtering for tumor transcriptome and immune sequencing. From approximately 430 ng of RNA, a library with molecular barcoded alpha/delta and beta/gamma adaptors was made. MiXCR, applied by TCRdb to the reads, yields one record per CDR3 protein. The sample records 62,000 or so distinct CDR3 sequences, 20% to 25% being singletons. The specimen was a population of CD138-negative cells sorted from bone marrow. All receptors come from a donor older than 35 with multiple myeloma.

In the case of this clonotype: A much larger clone sits a single nucleotide away, making a read error possible. The chain combines TRBV11-2 with TRBJ2-2; either TRBD1 or TRBD2 may fit D (5 bases each). The CDR3 is made up of 15 amino acids. Per the germline V gene, CDR1 is SGHAT and CDR2 is FQNNGV. CDR3 in DNA: TGTGCCGGCAGCTTCGTGGGGGTGGTCACCGGGGAGCTGTTTTTT. As protein: CAGSFVGVVTGELFF.

This clonotype showed up just a few times. This sequence joins TRBV14 and TRBJ2-5; D could derive from TRBD1 or TRBD2 (6 bases each). Per germline, CDR1 SGHDN and CDR2 FVKESK. Deletions cut 4 bases from V and 5 bases from J, with 17 bases between. This CDR3 spans 15 amino acids. CDR3 sequence (DNA): TGTGCCAGCAGCCCAAGGAGGGGGGATGGCGAGACCCAGTACTTC. Its protein is CASSPRRGDGETQYF.

The V call is TRBV29-1, the J call TRBJ2-5; D call uncertain. CDR3 length: 9 residues. Trimming stripped 6 bases from V and 4 bases from J, with 3 bases between. Germline V gene data show CDR1 as SQVTM and CDR2 as ANQGSEA. The CDR3 is CSVRETQYF. The DNA for the CDR3 is TGCAGCGTCCGAGAGACCCAGTACTTC.

V usage is TRBV2 and J usage is TRBJ2-3; 14 nucleotides match TRBD2. This CDR3 contains 19 residues. The ends lost 0 bases at V and 2 bases at J; junction bases unmatched: 7. The germline V gene has CDR1 SNHLY and CDR2 FYNNEI. In DNA, the CDR3 is TGTGCCAGCAGTGAAGCGGGGACTAGCGGGGGTCCCGTCACAGATACGCAGTATTTT. Translation: CASSEAGTSGGPVTDTQYF.

This clonotype was observed many times. The rearrangement links TRBV20-1 to TRBJ2-1; possibly TRBD2 for D (6 bases). The V gene's germline CDR1 is DFQATT and CDR2 SNEGSKA (reference sequence). The CDR3 has 16 residues. V was pared by 5 bases and J by 5 bases, with 22 bases between. DNA for the CDR3: TGCAGTGCTGATCCGCAAACTAGCATCCATCACAATGAGCAGTTCTTC. Its protein product is CSADPQTSIHHNEQFF.

V usage is TRBV23-1 and J usage is TRBJ1-5; D is unclear. TRBV23-1 is marked as an open reading frame, function uncertain. The CDR3 loop spans 16 amino acids. Trimming removed 0 bases from V and 6 bases from J, with 15 bases in between. The CDR3 reads CASSQSPPRKSQPQHF. DNA for the CDR3: TGCGCCAGCAGTCAATCCCCCCCCAGGAAAAGTCAGCCCCAGCATTTT.

This clonotype was observed at least ten times. V is TRBV29-1 and J is TRBJ2-2, with D tentatively TRBD1 (5 bases). The CDR3 runs to 14 residues. V lost 1 base to trimming and J lost 3 bases, with 9 bases between them. Germline lookup yields CDR1 SQVTM and CDR2 ANQGSEA. The CDR3 nucleotides read TGCAGCGTTGAAGCAGGGCCGTACACCGGGGAGCTGTTTTTT. Its translation: CSVEAGPYTGELFF.

This clonotype was found many times. The chain employs TRBV5-1 and TRBJ1-1; D is possibly TRBD1 (5 bases). V lost 0 bases to trimming and J lost 8 bases, with 11 bases between them. CDR1 and CDR2 (germline): SGHRS, YFSETQ. The CDR3 is 13 residues long. CDR3 in DNA: TGCGCCAGCAGCTTGGATAACGACAGAGAAGCTTTCTTT. It is translated as CASSLDNDREAFF. The full variable domain, in which reference TRBV5-1 and TRBJ1-1 provide the parts outside the CDR3, is KAGVTQTPRYLIKTRGQQVTLSCSPISGHRSVSWYQQTPGQGLQFLFEYFSETQRNKGNFPGRFSGRQFSNSRSEMNVSTLELGDSALYLCASSLDNDREAFFGQGTRLTVV.

On this clonotype itself: It may be a read error: a sequence one base away is much more abundant. This sequence joins TRBV7-3 and TRBJ2-5; 9 bases map to TRBD1. The CDR3 is made up of 14 amino acids. The V gene's germline CDR1 is SGHTA and CDR2 FQGTGA. The junction had 6 bases not matched to a gene; V was cut back by 5 bases and J by 5 bases. CDR3 in amino acids: CASSRGQGHETQYF. The CDR3 DNA sequence: TGTGCCAGCAGCAGAGGACAGGGGCACGAGACCCAGTACTTC. Drawing the rest from reference TRBV7-3 and TRBJ2-5, the complete variable domain is GAGVSQTPSNKVTEKGKYVELRCDPISGHTALYWYRQSLGQGPEFLIYFQGTGAADDSGLPNDRFFAVRPEGSVSTLKIQRTERGDSAVYLCASSRGQGHETQYFGPGTRLLVL.

In its sample, this clonotype was seen many times. The gene calls are TRBV11-3 and TRBJ2-1, with D perhaps TRBD1 (6 bases). The CDR3 loop spans 13 amino acids. Germline V lookup: CDR1 SGHNT, CDR2 YENEEA. Trimming shortened V by 4 bases and J by 10 bases, and 14 bases separated the two germline ends. The CDR3 sequence is CASSSYTGIEQFF. The CDR3 region has the DNA TGTGCCAGCAGCTCCTACACAGGGATCGAGCAGTTCTTC.

With respect to this clonotype: One junction end does not reproduce the germline sequence, and a read error may be involved. The chain carries TRBV3-1 and TRBJ2-1; TRBD2 agrees at 8 bases. The germline V gene has CDR1 LGHDT and CDR2 YNNKEL (reference sequence). The CDR3 contains 15 residues. CDR3 DNA sequence: TGTTCCAGCATCCAAGAAAGCGGGGGTTACAATGAGCAGTTCTTC. Translated: CSSIQESGGYNEQFF.

At least ten counts were recorded for this clonotype. This CDR3 is CSVVRGGALGEQFF. Written as DNA, the CDR3 is TGCAGCGTTGTAAGGGGGGGGGCCCTTGGCGAGCAGTTCTTC. This sequence joins TRBV29-1 and TRBJ2-1, with a tentative D call TRBD2 (7 bases). CDR1 is SQVTM, CDR2 ANQGSEA, per germline. This CDR3 region has 14 residues. The germline V and J ends were trimmed by 4 bases and 10 bases, with 20 bases remaining between them.

The rearrangement links TRBV5-5 to TRBJ1-2; possibly TRBD1 for D (5 bases). Germline V gene lookup returns CDR1 SGHKS and CDR2 YYEKEE (reference sequence). The CDR3 consists of 13 residues. The V and J ends lost 0 bases and 8 bases respectively, with 11 bases between them. The CDR3 here is CASSLARDKGYTF. CDR3 DNA sequence: TGTGCCAGCAGCTTGGCCAGGGATAAAGGCTACACCTTC. Using reference TRBV5-5 and TRBJ1-2 for the parts outside the CDR3, the full variable domain is DAGVTQSPTHLIKTRGQQVTLRCSPISGHKSVSWYQQVLGQGPQFIFQYYEKEERGRGNFPDRFSARQFPNYSSELNVNALLLGDSALYLCASSLARDKGYTFGSGTRLTVV.

This clonotype was observed a handful of times. The rearrangement joins TRBV20-1 to TRBJ1-5, with a possible D match to TRBD1 (6 bases). This CDR3 has 14 amino acids. Germline CDR1 DFQATT, CDR2 SNEGSKA (reference sequence). V lost 6 bases, J lost 5 bases, and 17 bases lay in between. CDR3 DNA: TGCAGTGCGAGATCTCCAGGGGTCGATCAGCCCCAGCATTTT. Amino acid sequence: CSARSPGVDQPQHF.

Of note for this clonotype: This may arise from a read error, as a much more abundant clone is one base away. The rearrangement links TRBV12-3 or TRBV12-4 to TRBJ2-7; D gene unclear. V lost 7 bases, J lost 7 bases, and 11 bases lay in between. This CDR3 contains 11 residues. The DNA for the CDR3 is TGTGCCAGCAATTTCCGAGGAGAGCAGTACTTC. Protein sequence: CASNFRGEQYF.

Comment on this clonotype: The junction shows a germline mismatch at one end, possibly a read error. The chain carries TRBV5-1 and TRBJ2-1; TRBD2 aligns across 13 bases. Germline assignment: CDR1 SGHRS and CDR2 YFSETQ. The CDR3 is 15 residues long. The CDR3 reads CASTGLAGVRSEQFF. CDR3 DNA: TGCGCCAGCACCGGACTAGCGGGGGTAAGAAGTGAGCAATTCTTC.

The rearrangement joins TRBV3-1 to TRBJ2-6; unclear D gene. Germline lookup yields CDR1 LGHDT and CDR2 YNNKEL (reference sequence). V was trimmed by 8 bases and J by 7 bases, leaving 12 bases between them. CDR3 size: 13 residues. The chain's CDR3 is CASRPSVANVLTF. CDR3 in DNA: TGTGCCAGCCGCCCGTCGGTAGCCAACGTCCTGACTTTC.

A remark on this clonotype: A much bigger clone sits one base away, suggesting this may be a read error. The CDR3 DNA follows: TGCAGCACCGCCCCGGGGGATACGCAGTATTTT. Its protein is CSTAPGDTQYF. The chain has TRBV29-1 and TRBJ2-3; tentative D call: TRBD2 (5 bases). Deletions cut 8 bases from V and 6 bases from J, with 12 bases between. CDR1 is SQVTM, CDR2 ANQGSEA, per germline. CDR3 size: 11 residues.